Presented here are 3 T cell receptor beta chains from one specimen sequenced in a study of shared clonotypes between healthy human individuals. Sequencing was performed with immunoSEQ multiplex PCR; in TCRdb, only in-frame clones are kept and a portion is missing. The sample shows around 1.6 million clones, 95% to 99% of them seen only once. Source material: naive CD4+ T cells sorted from blood. The subset denotes: CD45RA+ positively selected. These receptors were collected from a man aged 25 to 45 in good health.

Of note for this clone: The identical CDR3 is also encoded by other nucleotide sequences in the sample. The chain links TRBV18 to TRBJ1-2; TRBD1 matches 7 bases. Germline lookup yields CDR1 KGHSH and CDR2 LQKENI. V dropped 3 bases and J dropped 2; count of bases not matched to a gene: 6. The CDR3 extends over 15 amino acids. Written as DNA, the CDR3 is TGTGCCAGCTCACCGCTCGAGACAGGGAACTATGGCTACACCTTC. Translated, it gives CASSPLETGNYGYTF.

The rearrangement links TRBV28 to TRBJ2-7; no clear D. The germline gives CDR1 MDHEN, CDR2 SYDVKM. V gave up 9 bases and J gave up 4 bases, with 10 bases separating them. The CDR3 sequence is 11 residues long. In nucleotides, the CDR3 is TGTGCCAGTAGTCATCTTTACGAGCAGTACTTC. This translates into CASSHLYEQYF.

Regarding this clone: The identical CDR3 is also encoded by other nucleotide sequences in the sample. This chain uses TRBV29-1 with TRBJ1-2, with 8 nucleotides matching TRBD1. V lost 6 bases, J lost 4 bases, and 4 bases stayed unmatched. The CDR3 has 12 residues. Germline V gene sequence: CDR1 SQVTM, CDR2 ANQGSEA. The CDR3 spells CSVRGTGYGYTF. The CDR3 nucleotides are TGCAGCGTGAGAGGGACAGGCTATGGCTACACCTTC.